Below are 21 T cell receptor beta chains sequenced from a single sample in a study of T-cell reconstitution after alpha-beta-depleted transplantation in children. For TCRbeta, the library was prepared with unique molecular identifiers. TCRdb used MiXCR to reprocess the PCR reads, holding one entry per CDR3 protein. The sample records about 97,000 distinct CDR3 sequences, under 9% being singletons. The sequencing used PBMCs, collected before TCRalphabeta/CD19-depleted stem cell transplant. These TCRs come from a boy under 10 years old with acute lymphoblastic leukemia, due to receive a stem cell transplant.

The table lists this clonotype with many counts. CDR3 region: CASSLSGPSYEQYF. CDR3 DNA sequence: TGTGCCAGCAGCCTCTCGGGACCCTCCTACGAGCAGTACTTC. This chain joins TRBV12-3 or TRBV12-4 and TRBJ2-7; the D call may be TRBD1 or TRBD2 (5 bases each). V was clipped by 6 bases and J by 0 bases, with 12 bases between them. The CDR3 is 14 residues long.

This clonotype came up many times. This chain uses TRBV9 with TRBJ1-4, with D perhaps TRBD1 (5 bases). The CDR3 sequence is 16 residues long. Germline lookup yields CDR1 SGDLS and CDR2 YYNGEE. The ends were cut back, 4 bases at V and 3 bases at J, with 16 bases in the middle. CDR3 DNA sequence: TGTGCCAGCAGCCTCGGACATCCGGCAGCTAATGAAAAACTGTTTTTT. Translated: CASSLGHPAANEKLFF.

Ten or more counts support this clonotype. The chain employs TRBV3-1 and TRBJ2-1; D tentatively fits TRBD1 or TRBD2 (6 bases each). Trimming stripped 0 bases from V and 8 bases from J, with 20 bases between. This CDR3 has 17 residues. CDR1 is LGHDT and CDR2 is YNNKEL in the germline V gene (reference sequence). CDR3 protein: CASSQEYREVGIDEQFF. In DNA, the CDR3 is TGTGCCAGCAGCCAAGAGTACAGGGAGGTCGGGATTGATGAGCAGTTCTTC.

This clonotype was observed a few times. The chain uses TRBV20-1 and TRBJ2-3, with a weak D call TRBD2 (5 bases). V lost 5 bases and J 5 bases, leaving 23 bases between the germline ends. CDR1 and CDR2 (germline): DFQATT, SNEGSKA (reference sequence). This CDR3 comprises 16 residues. The CDR3 bases are TGCAGTGCTGGAGGACGATGGATAGGAGTCAAAGATACGCAGTATTTT. This translates into CSAGGRWIGVKDTQYF.

This clonotype was seen many times. V gene TRBV5-1 combines with J gene TRBJ1-1, with 8 bases identical to TRBD1. This CDR3 has 13 residues. Germline assignment: CDR1 SGHRS and CDR2 YFSETQ. V gave up 2 bases and J gave up 7 bases; unmatched junction bases: 4. The DNA of the CDR3 is TGCGCCAGCAGCTTACAGGGGGAGTATGAAGCTTTCTTT. Its translation: CASSLQGEYEAFF.

CDR3 protein: CASTRDGGPYEQYF. Here the CDR3 DNA reads TGTGCCAGCACCCGAGACGGAGGTCCCTACGAGCAGTACTTC. The chain links TRBV2 to TRBJ2-7; D might be TRBD2 (5 bases). CDR1 and CDR2 (germline): SNHLY, FYNNEI. This CDR3 is 14 amino acids long. V dropped 7 bases and J dropped 2 bases, with 15 bases sitting between them. Full variable domain (outside the CDR3, taken from reference TRBV2 and TRBJ2-7): EPEVTQTPSHQVTQMGQEVILRCVPISNHLYFYWYRQILGQKVEFLVSFYNNEISEKSEIFDDQFSVERPDGSNFTLKIRSTKLEDSAMYFCASTRDGGPYEQYFGPGTRLTVT.

This chain joins TRBV18 and TRBJ2-7; 15 bases are a match to TRBD2. The CDR3 sequence is 16 residues long. The V gene end was trimmed by 4 bases and the J gene end by 3 bases; junction bases not matched to a gene: 4. The germline V gene encodes CDR1 KGHSH and CDR2 LQKENI. CDR3 sequence reads: CASSRAGLAGGYEQYF. The DNA for the CDR3 is TGTGCCAGCTCACGCGCGGGACTAGCGGGGGGCTACGAGCAGTACTTC.

In this sample, this clonotype turned up many times. The chain couples TRBV3-1 to TRBJ2-1, with a weak D call TRBD1 (6 bases). CDR3 length equals 15 residues. V dropped 1 base and J dropped 6 bases, with 13 bases sitting between them. Germline values: CDR1 LGHDT, CDR2 YNNKEL (reference sequence). The CDR3 sequence is CASSQGPRGSNEQFF. CDR3 in DNA: TGTGCCAGCAGCCAAGGCCCCAGGGGATCCAATGAGCAGTTCTTC.

This clonotype was seen repeatedly, ten times or more. The rearrangement uses TRBV6-5 and TRBJ2-1; D assignment may be TRBD1 or TRBD2 (5 bases each). Trimming took 6 bases from V and 0 from J, leaving 18 bases between them. CDR3 size: 17 residues. CDR1 is MNHEY and CDR2 is SVGAGI in the germline V gene. CDR3 residues: CASSHRGATSSYNEQFF. DNA for the CDR3: TGTGCCAGCAGCCACCGAGGGGCAACGAGCTCCTACAATGAGCAGTTCTTC.

This clonotype has at least ten counts. This chain uses TRBV7-2 with TRBJ1-4, with D perhaps matching TRBD1 (5 bases). The CDR3 is 14 amino acids. CDR1 SGHTA and CDR2 FQGNSA come from the germline V gene. Trimming left V 3 bases short and J 1 base short, with 6 bases between. CDR3 bases: TGTGCCAGCAGCTTGGGGGGAACTAATGAAAAACTGTTTTTT. As protein: CASSLGGTNEKLFF. Supplemented by reference TRBV7-2 and TRBJ1-4, the full variable domain reads GAGVSQSPSNKVTEKGKDVELRCDPISGHTALYWYRQSLGQGLEFLIYFQGNSAPDKSGLPSDRFSAERTGGSVSTLTIQRTQQEDSAVYLCASSLGGTNEKLFFGSGTQLSVL.

This clonotype was counted only a few times. The V call is TRBV7-9, the J call TRBJ2-7; D may be TRBD1 (6 bases). The V end lost 7 bases, the J end lost 1 base, and 11 bases lay between the germline ends. The CDR3 length is 13 residues. CDR1 and CDR2 from the germline V gene are SEHNR and FQNEAQ (reference sequence). DNA for the CDR3: TGTGCCAGCACCGCCAGGGGATCCTACGAGCAGTACTTC. As protein: CASTARGSYEQYF.

This clonotype was counted between two and nine times. The chain joins TRBV18 to TRBJ2-1; 7 bases fit TRBD1. CDR3 length: 15 residues. Germline lookup yields CDR1 KGHSH and CDR2 LQKENI. J gave up 4 bases and V 2 bases, and 5 bases lay outside the gene matches. The CDR3 region has the DNA TGTGCCAGCTCACCAACAGGGGTGAGGTACAATGAGCAGTTCTTC. It codes for CASSPTGVRYNEQFF.

Only a few counts were recorded for this clonotype. The rearrangement links TRBV2 to TRBJ2-7; no firm D call. Trimming took 8 bases from V and 0 from J, leaving 8 bases between them. The CDR3 spans 12 residues. Looked up from germline, CDR1 is SNHLY and CDR2 is FYNNEI. CDR3 sequence: CASRPFSYEQYF. The CDR3 coding sequence is TGTGCCAGCCGACCGTTCTCCTACGAGCAGTACTTC.

This clonotype came up a few times. The genes are TRBV20-1 and TRBJ1-1; 12 bases match TRBD1. J was trimmed by 1 base and V by 1 base; bases with no gene match: 7. The CDR3 runs to 17 residues. Per germline, CDR1 DFQATT and CDR2 SNEGSKA (reference sequence). The CDR3, as DNA: TGCAGTGCTAGAGGGGGGACAGGGGGCACAGGGAACACTGAAGCTTTCTTT. It is translated as CSARGGTGGTGNTEAFF.

This clonotype has at least ten counts. The chain employs TRBV4-1 and TRBJ2-1; the match to TRBD2 covers 8 bases. Germline assignment: CDR1 MGHRA and CDR2 YSYEKL. The trim removed 1 base at V and 0 bases at J, leaving 11 bases unmatched. CDR3 length equals 19 residues. The CDR3 DNA reads TGCGCCAGCAGCCAAGGAACGGGGGGGCCGGTCGGCTCCTACAATGAGCAGTTCTTC. Amino acid sequence: CASSQGTGGPVGSYNEQFF.

The V call is TRBV4-2, the J call TRBJ2-7; TRBD2 matches 9 bases. Trimming at V came to 0 bases and at J to 4 bases, leaving 4 bases not matched to a gene. CDR3 size: 15 residues. Looked up from germline, CDR1 is LGHNA and CDR2 is YNFKEQ. CDR3 nucleotides: TGTGCCAGCAGCCAAGATCCTAGCGGGGTTTACGAGCAGTACTTC. Its protein is CASSQDPSGVYEQYF.

This clonotype was counted between two and nine times. This chain joins TRBV6-5 and TRBJ2-2; D is possibly TRBD1 (7 bases). CDR1 is MNHEY and CDR2 is SVGAGI in the germline V gene. V was trimmed by 5 bases and J by 1 base, leaving 14 bases between them. This CDR3 is 16 amino acids long. The CDR3 spells CASSHGGQMNTGELFF. The CDR3 DNA reads TGTGCCAGCAGTCACGGGGGACAGATGAACACCGGGGAGCTGTTTTTT.

This rearrangement joins TRBV4-1 to TRBJ1-4; D gene unclear. The germline V gene has CDR1 MGHRA and CDR2 YSYEKL. V was shortened by 2 bases and J by 5 bases, with 15 bases between the two germline ends. This CDR3 has 16 amino acids. CDR3 bases: TGCGCCAGCAGCCAACCTACAGCAGTAGTAAATGAAAAACTGTTTTTT. It specifies CASSQPTAVVNEKLFF.

The chain couples TRBV12-3 or TRBV12-4 to TRBJ2-7; D gene uncertain. The length of the CDR3 is 16 residues. The V gene lost 1 base and the J gene lost 5 bases, with 18 bases spanning the gap. CDR3 sequence (DNA): TGTGCCAGCAGTTTAGACCCGTGGGAAAAAGGCAACGAGCAGTACTTC. Encoded protein: CASSLDPWEKGNEQYF.

The genes are TRBV11-2 and TRBJ2-1, with D perhaps TRBD1 (6 bases). The germline gives CDR1 SGHAT, CDR2 FQNNGV. V lost 0 bases and J 5 bases, leaving 14 bases between the germline ends. The CDR3 has 16 amino acids. The chain's CDR3 is CASSLDASGHHNEQFF. CDR3 DNA sequence: TGTGCCAGCAGCTTAGATGCCTCGGGACACCACAATGAGCAGTTCTTC.

This clonotype occurred many times. The chain uses TRBV4-2 and TRBJ2-1, with D perhaps matching TRBD2 (5 bases). Germline V CDR1 and CDR2: LGHNA, YNFKEQ. Trimming took off 0 bases at V and 12 bases at J, with 15 bases between the two ends. The CDR3 is 14 amino acids. CDR3 coding DNA: TGTGCCAGCAGCCAAGAAACGGCGGGTTTTGGGCAGTTCTTC. Amino acids: CASSQETAGFGQFF.